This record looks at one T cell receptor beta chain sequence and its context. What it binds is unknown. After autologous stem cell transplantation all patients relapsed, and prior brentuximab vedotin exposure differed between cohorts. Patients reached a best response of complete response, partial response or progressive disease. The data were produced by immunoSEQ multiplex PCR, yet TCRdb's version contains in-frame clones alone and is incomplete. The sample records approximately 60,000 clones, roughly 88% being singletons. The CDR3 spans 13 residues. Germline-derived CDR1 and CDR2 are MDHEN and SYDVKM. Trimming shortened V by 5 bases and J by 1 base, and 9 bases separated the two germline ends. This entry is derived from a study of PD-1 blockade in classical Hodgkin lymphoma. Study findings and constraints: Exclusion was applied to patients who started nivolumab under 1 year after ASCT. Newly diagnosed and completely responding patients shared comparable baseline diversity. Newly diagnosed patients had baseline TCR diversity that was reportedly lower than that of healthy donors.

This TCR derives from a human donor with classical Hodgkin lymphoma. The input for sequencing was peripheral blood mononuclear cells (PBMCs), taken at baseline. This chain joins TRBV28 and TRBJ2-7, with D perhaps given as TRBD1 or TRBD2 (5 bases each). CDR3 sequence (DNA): TGTGCCAGCAGTGGGGACCTTTCCTACGAGCAGTACTTC. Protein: CASSGDLSYEQYF.